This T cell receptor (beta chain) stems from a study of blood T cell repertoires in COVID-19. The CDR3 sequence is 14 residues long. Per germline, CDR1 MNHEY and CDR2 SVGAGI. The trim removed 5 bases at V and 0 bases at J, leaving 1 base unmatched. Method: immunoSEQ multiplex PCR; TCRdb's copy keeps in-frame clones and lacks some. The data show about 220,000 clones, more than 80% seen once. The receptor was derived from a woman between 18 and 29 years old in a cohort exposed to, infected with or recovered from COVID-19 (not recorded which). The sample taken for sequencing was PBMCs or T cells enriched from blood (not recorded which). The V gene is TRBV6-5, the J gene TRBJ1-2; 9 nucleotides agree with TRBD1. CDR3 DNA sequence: TGTGCCAGCAGTCGGGACAGGGCTAACTATGGCTACACCTTC. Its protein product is CASSRDRANYGYTF.